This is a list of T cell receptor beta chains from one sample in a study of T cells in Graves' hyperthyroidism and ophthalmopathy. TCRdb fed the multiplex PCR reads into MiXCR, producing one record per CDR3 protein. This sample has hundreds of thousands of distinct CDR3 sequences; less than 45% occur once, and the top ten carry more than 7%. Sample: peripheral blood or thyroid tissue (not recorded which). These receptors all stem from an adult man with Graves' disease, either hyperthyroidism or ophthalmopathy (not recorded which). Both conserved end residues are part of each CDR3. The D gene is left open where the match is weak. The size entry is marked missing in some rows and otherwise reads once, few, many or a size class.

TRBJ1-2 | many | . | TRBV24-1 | CATSDSSPFYGYTF | TGTGCCACCAGTGATTCGAGCCCGTTCTATGGCTACACCTTC
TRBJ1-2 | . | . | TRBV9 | CASSVGAIGSNGYTF | TGTGCCAGCAGCGTAGGAGCTATTGGGTCGAATGGCTACACCTTC
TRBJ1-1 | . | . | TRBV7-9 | CASSLDFGPRGAFF | TGTGCCAGCAGCTTAGATTTTGGACCCCGTGGAGCTTTCTTT
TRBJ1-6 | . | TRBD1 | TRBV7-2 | CASSEGTGADSPLHF | TGTGCCAGCAGCGAAGGGACAGGGGCGGATTCACCCCTCCACTTT
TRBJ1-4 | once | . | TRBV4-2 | CASSNTGAGKLFF | TGTGCCAGCAGCAATACGGGGGCCGGAAAACTGTTTTTT
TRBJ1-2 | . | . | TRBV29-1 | CSGTMTTNYGYTF | TGCAGCGGGACAATGACAACAAACTATGGCTACACCTTC
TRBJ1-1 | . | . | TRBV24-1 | CATSDSDRRTEAFF | TGTGCCACCAGTGATTCGGACAGACGCACTGAAGCTTTCTTT
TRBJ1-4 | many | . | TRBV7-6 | CASSLDTKGREKLFF | TGTGCCAGCAGCTTAGACACGAAAGGGAGAGAAAAACTGTTTTTT
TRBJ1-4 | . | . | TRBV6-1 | CASRMTGLGEKLFF | TGTGCCAGCCGAATGACGGGCTTAGGCGAAAAACTGTTTTTT
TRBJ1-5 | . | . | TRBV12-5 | CASAFVPGNQPQHF | TGTGCTAGTGCCTTTGTACCGGGCAATCAGCCCCAGCATTTT
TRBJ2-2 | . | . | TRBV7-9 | CASSMTGGGELFF | TGTGCCAGCAGCATGACGGGCGGGGGGGAGCTGTTTTTT
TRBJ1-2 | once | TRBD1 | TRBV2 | CASWTQQGSGYTF | TGTGCCAGCTGGACCCAACAGGGGAGCGGCTACACCTTC
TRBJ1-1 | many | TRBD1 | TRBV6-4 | CASRGQGALGTEAFF | TGTGCCAGCAGGGGACAGGGGGCATTGGGCACTGAAGCTTTCTTT
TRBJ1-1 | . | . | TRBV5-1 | CASSSLSNRIEAFF | TGCGCCAGCAGCTCCCTCTCGAACCGCATAGAGGCTTTCTTT
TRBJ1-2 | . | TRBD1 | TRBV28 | CATTGAFSGYTF | TGTGCCACTACAGGGGCCTTCTCTGGCTACACCTTC
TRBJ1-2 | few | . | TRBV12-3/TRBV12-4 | CASSSHYNYGYTF | TGTGCCAGCAGTTCCCACTATAACTATGGCTACACCTTC
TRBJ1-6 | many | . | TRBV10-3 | CAISGGGFDSYNSPLHF | TGTGCCATCAGTGGTGGGGGATTCGACTCCTATAATTCACCCCTCCACTTT
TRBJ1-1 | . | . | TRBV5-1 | CASSPVSGNTEAFF | TGCGCCAGCAGCCCGGTGAGTGGGAACACTGAAGCTTTCTTT
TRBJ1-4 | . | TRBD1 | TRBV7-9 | CASSLGALRGQTTEKLFF | TGTGCCAGCAGCTTAGGGGCCCTAAGGGGACAGACCACTGAAAAACTGTTTTTT
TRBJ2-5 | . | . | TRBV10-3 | CAIKGPQGETQYF | TGTGCCATCAAAGGCCCCCAGGGGGAGACCCAGTACTTC
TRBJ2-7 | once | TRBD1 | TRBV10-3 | CAISESRDRGIDEQYF | TGTGCCATCAGTGAGTCCCGGGACAGGGGTATCGACGAGCAGTACTTC
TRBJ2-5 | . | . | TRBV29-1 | CSVENGLGETQYF | TGCAGCGTTGAAAACGGGTTGGGGGAGACCCAGTACTTC